Listed below are T cell receptor beta chains from one sample, sequenced in a study of T-cell memory formation after mild COVID-19. From the 5' RACE reads, TCRdb called clonotypes with MiXCR, one entry per CDR3 protein. Of roughly 400,000 distinct CDR3 sequences in the sample, roughly 17% are singletons; the top ten hold approximately 21%. Sequencing was done on a sample of PBMCs or a T cell subset sorted from them (not recorded which). The receptors come from a man younger than 35 who had mild COVID-19 (a few samples of this study predate the infection). Cell type and time point are not known. Each CDR3 is given with its conserved first and last residue. Each record gives: CDR3 length, V gene, J gene, D gene, CDR3 protein. The D gene is left open where the match is weak.

13	TRBV7-7	TRBJ2-1	-	CASSLAPPGEQFF
14	TRBV20-1	TRBJ2-3	TRBD2	CSARPGTTLDTQYF
14	TRBV7-3	TRBJ2-2	TRBD2	CASSLASGTGELFF
15	TRBV5-1	TRBJ2-2	-	CASSLVGPHTGELFF
15	TRBV9	TRBJ2-2	-	CASGRVAANTGELFF
15	TRBV4-1	TRBJ2-2	-	CASSQVQGSTGELFF
13	TRBV6-2/TRBV6-3	TRBJ2-1	-	CASSYSADNEQFF
14	TRBV6-5	TRBJ1-4	-	CASKTGHGNEKLFF
12	TRBV10-3	TRBJ1-3	-	CAGRNSGNTIYF
14	TRBV7-3	TRBJ2-1	-	CASSSAGLAKEQFF
16	TRBV7-2	TRBJ1-4	-	CASSLTIPRPAEKLFF
15	TRBV6-1	TRBJ1-4	-	CASSSGRRPNEKLFF
14	TRBV5-1	TRBJ1-2	-	CASSLVSVNYGYTF
11	TRBV28	TRBJ2-1	-	CATYDGAEQFF
17	TRBV5-1	TRBJ2-7	-	CASSWGTGLRWEEEQYF
16	TRBV18	TRBJ1-4	-	CASSPSNGAPPEKLFF
15	TRBV7-3	TRBJ2-3	TRBD2	CASSPGTSPTDTQYF
13	TRBV20-1	TRBJ1-1	TRBD1	CSAVTGGITEAFF
12	TRBV6-5	TRBJ1-6	-	CASSYRNSPLHF
11	TRBV9	TRBJ2-2	-	CASSGPGELFF
14	TRBV5-1	TRBJ2-3	TRBD1	CASSPDRAGDTQYF
15	TRBV7-6	TRBJ2-5	-	CASSSGRALQETQYF